The 2 T cell receptor beta chains in this list originate from one sample, sequenced in a study of blood T cell repertoires in COVID-19. Profiled with immunoSEQ multiplex PCR; TCRdb holds only in-frame clones, not every one. The sample has 40,000 to 60,000 clones, around 87% seen once; the top ten hold less than 5.5%. Specimen: peripheral blood. Receptors originate from a man between 35 and 55 years old with active COVID-19.

The chain's CDR3 is CASSIQGIGERPHF. DNA for the CDR3: TGTGCCAGCAGTATACAGGGTATTGGGGAGCGGCCGCATTTT. The J gene is TRBJ1-5, the V gene TRBV28, with a possible D match to TRBD1 (6 bases). CDR3 length: 14 amino acids. Germline V gives CDR1 MDHEN, CDR2 SYDVKM. Trimming left V 5 bases short and J 15 bases short, with 23 bases between.

This chain connects TRBV7-6 to TRBJ2-7, with D perhaps TRBD2 (6 bases). Between the trimmed V and J ends, which lost 1 base and 5 bases, there was a span of 15 bases. In germline, CDR1 is SGHVS, CDR2 FNYEAQ. The CDR3 covers 15 residues. The CDR3, as DNA: TGTGCCAGCAGCTTAGGACGGGAGACGGTCAACGAGCAGTACTTC. Translated: CASSLGRETVNEQYF.